This paragraph covers one TCR beta chain sequence. Its matching antigen is unknown. The sample comes from a study of identical twins. Points from the study as a whole: Researchers reported excess low generation probability among twin-shared out-of-frame alpha sequences.

J was trimmed by 0 bases and V by 3 bases; bases with no gene match: 6. The germline gives CDR1 DFQATT, CDR2 SNEGSKA (reference sequence). CDR3 length: 15 amino acids. TCRdb processed the 5' RACE reads anew with MiXCR; each CDR3 protein has one entry. This sample has some 500,000 distinct CDR3 sequences, with less than 25% found just once. The sample was also linked to a second study, of T cells expressing NK-cell markers. That work states: There were seven HCMV-seropositive donors and one seronegative donor among the eight sequenced. Dominant NKG2C+ clonotypes accounted for about 1.0-8% of CD8+ T cells in six donors.

The chain joins TRBV20-1 to TRBJ2-3; 7 nucleotides align to TRBD1. This TCR was recovered from a woman aged 18 to 35 in good health. What was sequenced was CD4+ T cells sorted from blood. The CDR3 bases are TGCAGTGCTAGCGCGACAGGGTCTAGCACAGATACGCAGTATTTT. Translation gives CSASATGSSTDTQYF.